This TCR beta chain is from a study of cytomegalovirus exposure and HLA in healthy donors. Overall study results and limits: Among TCR sequences, most were rare, though some public TCRs appeared in many donors.

Assay used: immunoSEQ multiplex PCR; TCRdb lists only in-frame clones, some missing. The data contain 130,000 to 150,000 clones, around 90% of them singletons. This clone has just one count. Its antigen is currently unknown. The CDR3 runs 16 residues. The V and J ends lost 5 bases and 6 bases respectively, with 20 bases between them. Germline assignment: CDR1 SGHRS and CDR2 YFSETQ. This sequence joins TRBV5-1 and TRBJ2-2; possibly TRBD2 for D (7 bases). This TCR came from a woman under 30 in good health and CMV-seropositive. Sample: PBMCs. The DNA of the CDR3 is TGCGCCAGCAGAGACGGCGGGGGCCCCAGCCCCGGGGAGCTGTTTTTT. It encodes CASRDGGGPSPGELFF.